Listed below are T cell receptor beta chains from one sample, sequenced in a study of metastatic and nonmetastatic thyroid tumors. With MiXCR, TCRdb called clones anew from the PCR reads. Altogether 6,000 or so clones are present, approximately 15% being singletons, with the ten largest covering around 10%. The sample was tumor tissue. The receptors stem from a male donor with papillary thyroid cancer or a benign thyroid nodule (not recorded which). Some clones in this sample may be carry-over from other donors' samples. Each CDR3 is given with its conserved first and last residue. The D gene is left open where the match is weak. A row's size may be missing; if present it is once, few, many or a size class.

d_gene	v_gene	abundance	j_gene	CDR3nt	CDR3aa
.	TRBV9	many	TRBJ2-3	TGTGCCAGCAGCTCCCAGGCTTCCCTGGCAGATACGCAGTATTTT	CASSSQASLADTQYF
.	TRBV7-2	medium-sized	TRBJ1-5	TGTGCCAGCAGCTTAGAGGTTAATCAGCCCCAGCATTTT	CASSLEVNQPQHF
.	TRBV6-2/TRBV6-3	.	TRBJ1-6	TGTGCCAGCAGTTATGTGCAGGCGACCACGAGCTCCTATAATTCACCCCTCCACTTT	CASSYVQATTSSYNSPLHF
.	TRBV2	medium-sized	TRBJ1-5	TGTGCCAGCAGAGGACGGTATAGCAATCAGCCCCAGCATTTT	CASRGRYSNQPQHF
.	TRBV10-3	many	TRBJ1-5	TGTGCCATCGGAGACGGAAGCAATCAGCCCCAGCATTTT	CAIGDGSNQPQHF
.	TRBV12-3/TRBV12-4	medium-sized	TRBJ1-5	TGTGCCAGCAGTTTTACGGATCAGCCCCAGCATTTT	CASSFTDQPQHF
.	TRBV19	large	TRBJ2-3	TGTGCCAGTACCATTACGAGCCTCGGCACAGATACGCAGTATTTT	CASTITSLGTDTQYF
TRBD1	TRBV27	.	TRBJ2-7	TGTGCCAGCAGTAAGGGACAGGGGTCTCCCTACGAGCAGTACTTC	CASSKGQGSPYEQYF
TRBD2	TRBV9	.	TRBJ2-5	TGTGCCAGCAGCGTAGGGGTCTTGGGGAGCGGGGCTGAGACCCAGTACTTC	CASSVGVLGSGAETQYF
.	TRBV6-1	.	TRBJ1-6	TGTGCCAGCAGTGGAGATGCAGGGAATTCACCCCTCCACTTT	CASSGDAGNSPLHF
.	TRBV5-1	medium-sized	TRBJ2-3	TGCGCCAGCAGCCGGGGACTTACCACAGATACGCAGTATTTT	CASSRGLTTDTQYF
TRBD1	TRBV2	.	TRBJ1-2	TGTGCCAGCAGACCGAGGGGGCGAAGGGGCTACACCTTC	CASRPRGRRGYTF
.	TRBV12-3/TRBV12-4	few	TRBJ2-1	TGTGCCAGCACGGGGCTAGACTACAATGAGCAGTTCTTC	CASTGLDYNEQFF
.	TRBV5-1	many	TRBJ2-5	TGCGCCAGCAGCTTGGAGGACTCAAGACAAGAGACCCAGTACTTC	CASSLEDSRQETQYF
.	TRBV19	medium-sized	TRBJ1-5	TGTGCCAGTACCTTATACGCCTACCAGCGAAATAGCAATCAGCCCCAGCATTTT	CASTLYAYQRNSNQPQHF
TRBD2	TRBV4-2	.	TRBJ2-1	TGTGCCAGCAGCCAGGGGGGGAGAAAAAACAATGAGCAGTTCTTC	CASSQGGRKNNEQFF
.	TRBV19	.	TRBJ1-2	TGTGCCAGTAGTATAGACCCCAACTATGGCTACACCTTC	CASSIDPNYGYTF
.	TRBV7-9	few	TRBJ2-2	TGTGCCAGCAGCTTCGGGGAGCTGTTTTTT	CASSFGELFF
TRBD2	TRBV6-1	.	TRBJ2-7	TGTGCCAGCAGGGGGCTAGCGGGAGTTAACGAGCAGTACTTC	CASRGLAGVNEQYF
.	TRBV6-1	few	TRBJ2-5	TGTGCCAGAAGCCGATTTGCCGAGCGGGAGACCCAGTACTTC	CARSRFAERETQYF
TRBD1	TRBV12-3/TRBV12-4	few	TRBJ1-1	TGTGCCAGCAGTTGGACAGGGAGGGGCACTGAAGCTTTCTTT	CASSWTGRGTEAFF
.	TRBV5-4	many	TRBJ2-5	TGTGCCAGCAGCGGAGGACGGTCTGGGACCCAGTACTTC	CASSGGRSGTQYF
.	TRBV10-1	medium-sized	TRBJ1-6	TGCGCCAGCAGTGGGCCAAATTCACCCCTCCACTTT	CASSGPNSPLHF
.	TRBV6-1	.	TRBJ2-6	TGTGCCAGCAGTCCCAGGGTATCTGTGGCCAATGTCCTGACTTTC	CASSPRVSVANVLTF
.	TRBV20-1	many	TRBJ1-2	TGCAGTGCTAGCTTTTTTAACTCGAAGACAGTTAACTATGGCTACACCTTC	CSASFFNSKTVNYGYTF
.	TRBV14	many	TRBJ1-2	TGTGCCAGCAGCCAAGGGGGGGGTTCTGGCTACACCTTC	CASSQGGGSGYTF
.	TRBV6-2/TRBV6-3	medium-sized	TRBJ1-2	TGTGCCAGCAGCATTATAGGGACGGTTGATGGCTACACCTTC	CASSIIGTVDGYTF
TRBD1	TRBV30	.	TRBJ2-7	TGTGCCTGGAGTGTACAGACAGGGAGCAACGAGCAGTACTTC	CAWSVQTGSNEQYF
.	TRBV5-1	few	TRBJ2-1	TGCGCCAGCAGGAAGGGGGGAGTGGGGAATGAGCAGTTCTTC	CASRKGGVGNEQFF
TRBD2	TRBV4-1	many	TRBJ2-2	TGCGCCAGCAGCCAAATGGTGACGACTAGCAACACCGGGGAGCTGTTTTTT	CASSQMVTTSNTGELFF
.	TRBV5-6	many	TRBJ2-1	TGTGCCAGCAGCTTGGCTAGCGAGCAGTTCTTC	CASSLASEQFF
.	TRBV27	.	TRBJ2-6	TGTGCCAGCTCGTTACTCCGGACAGCTGGGGCCAACGTCCTGACTTTC	CASSLLRTAGANVLTF
.	TRBV5-6	many	TRBJ2-2	TGTGCCAGCTTTGGGTGGAGCACCGGGGAGCTGTTTTTT	CASFGWSTGELFF
TRBD2	TRBV6-1	few	TRBJ2-1	TGTGCCAGCAGTGGGGGACTAGCGGGCGCCTACAATGAGCAGTTCTTC	CASSGGLAGAYNEQFF
TRBD1	TRBV19	medium-sized	TRBJ2-1	TGTGCCAGTAGTATATCGCTGGGACAGGTAAGGAATGAGCAGTTCTTC	CASSISLGQVRNEQFF
TRBD1	TRBV27	medium-sized	TRBJ2-2	TGTGCCAGCAAGACAGGGGGTAGGCGCACCGGGGAGCTGTTTTTT	CASKTGGRRTGELFF
.	TRBV28	.	TRBJ1-1	TGTGCCAACAGTTTAGGTCTAATGAAAGGGAGGGACACTGAAGCTTTCTTT	CANSLGLMKGRDTEAFF
TRBD2	TRBV30	.	TRBJ2-7	TGTGCCTGGAGTGGGGGGGGCGAGCAGTACTTC	CAWSGGGEQYF
TRBD1	TRBV6-2/TRBV6-3	.	TRBJ1-1	TGTGCCAGCACGGGACAGGAGAACACTGGAGCTTTCTTT	CASTGQENTGAFF